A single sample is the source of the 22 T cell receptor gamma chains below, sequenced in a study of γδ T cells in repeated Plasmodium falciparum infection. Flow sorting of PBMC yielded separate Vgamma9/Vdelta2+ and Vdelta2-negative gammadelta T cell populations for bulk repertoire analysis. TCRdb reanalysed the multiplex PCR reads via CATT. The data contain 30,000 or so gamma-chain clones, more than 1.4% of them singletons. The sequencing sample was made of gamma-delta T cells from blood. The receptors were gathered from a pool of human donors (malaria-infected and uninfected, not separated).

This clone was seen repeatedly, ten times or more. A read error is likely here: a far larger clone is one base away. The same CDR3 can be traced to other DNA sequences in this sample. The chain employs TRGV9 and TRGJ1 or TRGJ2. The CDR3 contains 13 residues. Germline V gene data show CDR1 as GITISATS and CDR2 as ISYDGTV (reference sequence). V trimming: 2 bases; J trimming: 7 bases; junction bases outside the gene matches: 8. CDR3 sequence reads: CALWEAVRYKKLF. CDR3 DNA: TGTGCCTTGTGGGAGGCCGTCAGGTATAAGAAACTCTTT.

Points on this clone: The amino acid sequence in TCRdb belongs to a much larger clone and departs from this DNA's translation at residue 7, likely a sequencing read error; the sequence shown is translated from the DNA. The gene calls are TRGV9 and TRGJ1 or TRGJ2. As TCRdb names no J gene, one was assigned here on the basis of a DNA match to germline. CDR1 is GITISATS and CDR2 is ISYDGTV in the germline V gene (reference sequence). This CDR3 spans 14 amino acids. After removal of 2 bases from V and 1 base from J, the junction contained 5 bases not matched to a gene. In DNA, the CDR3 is TGTGCCTTGTGGGAGGGACAAAATTATTATAAGAAACTCTTT. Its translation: CALWEGQNYYKKLF.

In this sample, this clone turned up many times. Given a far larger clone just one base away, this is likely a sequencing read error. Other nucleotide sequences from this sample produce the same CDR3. DNA for the CDR3: TGTGCCTTGTGGGAGCCCCGTGTGAAGAAACTCTTT. Translated: CALWEPRVKKLF. The genes are TRGV9 and TRGJ1 or TRGJ2. CDR1 and CDR2 (germline): GITISATS, ISYDGTV (reference sequence). V trimming: 3 bases; J trimming: 10 bases; junction bases outside the gene matches: 9. The CDR3 is made up of 12 amino acids.

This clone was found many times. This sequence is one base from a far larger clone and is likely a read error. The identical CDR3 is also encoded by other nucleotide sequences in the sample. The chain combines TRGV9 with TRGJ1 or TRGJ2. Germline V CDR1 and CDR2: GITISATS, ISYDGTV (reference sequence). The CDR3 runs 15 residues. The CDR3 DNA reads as TGTGCCTTGTGGGAGGTTACTAGAACCTATTATAAGAAGCTCTTT. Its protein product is CALWEVTRTYYKKLF.

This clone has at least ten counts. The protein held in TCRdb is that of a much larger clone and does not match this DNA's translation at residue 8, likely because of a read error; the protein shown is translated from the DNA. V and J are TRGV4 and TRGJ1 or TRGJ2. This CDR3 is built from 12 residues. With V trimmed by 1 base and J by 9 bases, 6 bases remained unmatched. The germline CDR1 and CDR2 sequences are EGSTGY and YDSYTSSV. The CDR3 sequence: CATWDGQCKKLF. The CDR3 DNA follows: TGTGCCACCTGGGATGGACAATGTAAGAAACTCTTT.

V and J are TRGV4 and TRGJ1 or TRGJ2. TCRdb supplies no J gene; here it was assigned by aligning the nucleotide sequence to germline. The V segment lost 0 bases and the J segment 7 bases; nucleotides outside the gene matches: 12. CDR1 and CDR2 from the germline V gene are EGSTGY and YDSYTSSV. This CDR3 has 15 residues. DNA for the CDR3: TGTGCCACCTGGGATGGGCTCCAGCGTTGGTATAAGAAACTCTTT. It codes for CATWDGLQRWYKKLF.

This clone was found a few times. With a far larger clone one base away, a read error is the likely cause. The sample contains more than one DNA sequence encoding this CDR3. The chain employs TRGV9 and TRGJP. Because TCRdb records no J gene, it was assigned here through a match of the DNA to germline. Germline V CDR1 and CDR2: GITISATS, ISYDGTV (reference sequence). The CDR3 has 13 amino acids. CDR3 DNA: TGTGCGCAGGGAGAGTTGGGTAAAAAAATCAAGGTATTT. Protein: CAQGELGKKIKVF.

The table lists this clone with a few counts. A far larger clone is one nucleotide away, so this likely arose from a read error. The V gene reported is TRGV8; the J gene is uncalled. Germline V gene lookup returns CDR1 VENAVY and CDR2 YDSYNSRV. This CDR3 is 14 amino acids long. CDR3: CATWAHSSDWIKTF. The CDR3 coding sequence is TGTGCCACCTGGGCACATAGTAGTGATTGGATCAAGACATTT.

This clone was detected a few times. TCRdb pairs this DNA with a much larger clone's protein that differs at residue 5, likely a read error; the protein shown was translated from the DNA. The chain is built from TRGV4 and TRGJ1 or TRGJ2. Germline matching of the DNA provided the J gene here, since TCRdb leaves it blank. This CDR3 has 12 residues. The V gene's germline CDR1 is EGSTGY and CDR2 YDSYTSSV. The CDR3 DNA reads TGTGCCACCTGGGGTGGGTGGAATAAGAAACTCTTT. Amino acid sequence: CATWGGWNKKLF.

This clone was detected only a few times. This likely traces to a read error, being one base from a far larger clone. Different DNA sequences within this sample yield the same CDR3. Here the CDR3 DNA reads TGTGCCCTGTGGGAGGGCCCCCCTTATTATAAGAAACTCTTT. It translates to CALWEGPPYYKKLF. This sequence joins TRGV9 and TRGJ1 or TRGJ2. The J gene, not given by TCRdb, was assigned here from a germline match of the nucleotide sequence. CDR1 and CDR2 (germline): GITISATS, ISYDGTV (reference sequence). The CDR3 has 14 residues.

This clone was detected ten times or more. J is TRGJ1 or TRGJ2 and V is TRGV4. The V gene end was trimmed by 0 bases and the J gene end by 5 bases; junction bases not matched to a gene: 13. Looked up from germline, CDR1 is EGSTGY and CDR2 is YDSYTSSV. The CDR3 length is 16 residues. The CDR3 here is CATWDGPVKFNYKKLF. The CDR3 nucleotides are TGTGCCACCTGGGATGGGCCGGTAAAGTTTAATTATAAGAAACTCTTT.

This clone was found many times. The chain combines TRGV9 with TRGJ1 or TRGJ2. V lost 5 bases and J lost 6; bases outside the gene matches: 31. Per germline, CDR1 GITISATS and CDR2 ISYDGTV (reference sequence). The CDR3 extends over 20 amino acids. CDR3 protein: CALWGLNISPPTLDCYKKLF. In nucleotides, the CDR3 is TGTGCCTTGTGGGGACTGAATATATCTCCTCCTACCTTGGATTGTTATAAGAAACTCTTT.

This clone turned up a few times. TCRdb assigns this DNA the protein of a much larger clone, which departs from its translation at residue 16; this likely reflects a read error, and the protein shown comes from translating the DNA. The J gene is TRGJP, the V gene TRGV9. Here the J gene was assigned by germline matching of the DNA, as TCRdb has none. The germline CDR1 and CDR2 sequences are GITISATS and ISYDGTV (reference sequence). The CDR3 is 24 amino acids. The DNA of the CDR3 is TGTGCCTTGTGGGATGTAGCTCGCAAGCTTTCAAGGGACGGGCAAGGGTTGGGCAAAAAAATCAAGGTATTT. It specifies CALWDVARKLSRDGQGLGKKIKVF.

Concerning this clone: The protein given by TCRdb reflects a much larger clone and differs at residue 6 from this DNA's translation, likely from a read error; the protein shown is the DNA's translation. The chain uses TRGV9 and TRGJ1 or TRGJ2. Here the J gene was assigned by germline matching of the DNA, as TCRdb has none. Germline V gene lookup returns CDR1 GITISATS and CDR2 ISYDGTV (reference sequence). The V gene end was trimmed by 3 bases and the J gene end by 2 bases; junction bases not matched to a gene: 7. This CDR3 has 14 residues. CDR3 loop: CALWETLHYYKKLF. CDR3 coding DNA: TGTGCCTTGTGGGAGACCCTCCATTATTATAAGAAACTCTTT.

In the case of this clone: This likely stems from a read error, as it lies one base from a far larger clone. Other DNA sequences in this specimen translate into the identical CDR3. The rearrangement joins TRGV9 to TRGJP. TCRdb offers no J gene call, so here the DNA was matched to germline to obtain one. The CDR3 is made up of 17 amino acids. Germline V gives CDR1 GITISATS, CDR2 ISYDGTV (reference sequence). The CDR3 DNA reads TGCGCCTTGTGGGGTATTTCCCAAGAGTTGGGCAAAAAAATCAAGGTATTT. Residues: CALWGISQELGKKIKVF.

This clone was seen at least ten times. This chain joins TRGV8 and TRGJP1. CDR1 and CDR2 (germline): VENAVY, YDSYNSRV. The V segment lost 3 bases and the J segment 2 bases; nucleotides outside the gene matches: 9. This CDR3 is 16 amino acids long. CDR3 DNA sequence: TGTGCCACCTGGGATGGAGGAGGGACCACTGGTTGGTTCAAGATATTT. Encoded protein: CATWDGGGTTGWFKIF.

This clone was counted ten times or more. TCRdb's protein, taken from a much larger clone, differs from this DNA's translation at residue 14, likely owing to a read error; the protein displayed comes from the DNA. The CDR3 DNA reads TGTGCCACCTGGGACAGCGTCCACACTGGTTGGTTCAAGGTATTT. It codes for CATWDSVHTGWFKVF. The chain joins TRGV3 to TRGJP. The J gene, not given by TCRdb, was assigned here from a germline match of the nucleotide sequence. V dropped 1 base and J dropped 23; count of bases not matched to a gene: 17. The CDR3 consists of 15 residues. From germline, CDR1 is VTNTFY and CDR2 YDVSTARD (reference sequence).

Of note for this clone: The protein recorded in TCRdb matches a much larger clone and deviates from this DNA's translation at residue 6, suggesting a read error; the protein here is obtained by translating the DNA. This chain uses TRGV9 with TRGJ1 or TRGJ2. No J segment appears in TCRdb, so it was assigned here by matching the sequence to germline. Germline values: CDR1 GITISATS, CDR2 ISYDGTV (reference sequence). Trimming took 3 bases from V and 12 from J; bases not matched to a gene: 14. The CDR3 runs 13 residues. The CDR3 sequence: CALWEICGGGKLF. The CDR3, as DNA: TGTGCCTTGTGGGAGATCTGTGGGGGCGGGAAACTCTTT.

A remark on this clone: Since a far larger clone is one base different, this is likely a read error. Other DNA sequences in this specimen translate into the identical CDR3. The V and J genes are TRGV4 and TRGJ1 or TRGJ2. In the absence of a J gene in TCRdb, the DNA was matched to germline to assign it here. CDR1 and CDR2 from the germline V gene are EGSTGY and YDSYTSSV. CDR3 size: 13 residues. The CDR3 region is CATWVTNYYKKLF. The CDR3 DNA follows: TGTGCCACTTGGGTTACGAATTATTATAAGAAACTCTTT.

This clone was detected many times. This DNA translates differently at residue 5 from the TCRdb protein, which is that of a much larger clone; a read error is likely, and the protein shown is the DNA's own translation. CDR3 sequence (DNA): TGTGCCACCTGGGGCGAGGAGTATAAGAAACTCTTT. It is translated as CATWGEEYKKLF. The V and J genes are TRGV3 and TRGJ1 or TRGJ2. The germline V gene encodes CDR1 VTNTFY and CDR2 YDVSTARD (reference sequence). Trimming removed 5 bases from V and 7 bases from J; junction bases left unmatched: 8. This CDR3 has 12 residues.

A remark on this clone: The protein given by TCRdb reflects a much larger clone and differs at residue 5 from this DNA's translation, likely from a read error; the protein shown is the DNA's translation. The CDR3, as DNA: TGTGCCACCTGGGAACATGATTATAAGAAACTCTTT. Its protein product is CATWEHDYKKLF. The chain combines TRGV3 with TRGJ1 or TRGJ2. TCRdb leaves out the J gene; it was filled in here by matching the DNA to germline. Trimming cost V 4 bases and J 5 bases; bases outside gene matches: 5. This CDR3 comprises 12 residues. Germline V gives CDR1 VTNTFY, CDR2 YDVSTARD (reference sequence).

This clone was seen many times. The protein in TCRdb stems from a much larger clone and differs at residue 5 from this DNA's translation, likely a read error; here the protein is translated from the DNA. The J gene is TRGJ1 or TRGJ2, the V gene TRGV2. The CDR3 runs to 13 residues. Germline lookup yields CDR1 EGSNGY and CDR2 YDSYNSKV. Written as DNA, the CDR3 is TGTGCCACCTGGGGCGGGACCAGGGGCCAGTTGTTCTTT. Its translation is CATWGGTRGQLFF.